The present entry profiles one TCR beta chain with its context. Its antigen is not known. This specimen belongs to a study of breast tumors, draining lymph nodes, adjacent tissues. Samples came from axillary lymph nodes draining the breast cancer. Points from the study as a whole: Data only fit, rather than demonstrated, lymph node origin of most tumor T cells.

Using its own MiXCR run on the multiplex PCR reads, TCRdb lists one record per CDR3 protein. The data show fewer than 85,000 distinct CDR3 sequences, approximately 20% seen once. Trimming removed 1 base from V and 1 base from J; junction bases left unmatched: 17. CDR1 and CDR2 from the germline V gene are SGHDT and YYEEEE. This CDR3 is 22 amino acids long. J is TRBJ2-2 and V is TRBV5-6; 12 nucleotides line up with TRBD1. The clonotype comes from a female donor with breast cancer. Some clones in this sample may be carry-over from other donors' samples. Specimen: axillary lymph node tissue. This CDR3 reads CASSLIPGTGGVAFQNTGELFF. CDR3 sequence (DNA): TGTGCCAGCAGCTTGATTCCAGGGACAGGGGGCGTAGCTTTTCAGAACACCGGGGAGCTGTTTTTT.